Listed here are 2 T cell receptor beta chains from one sample, sequenced in a study of liver allograft versus peripheral blood T cells. Turning to the study itself: Recipients' peripheral blood T cell receptor repertoires were compared with those in transplanted livers.

TCRdb itself ran the reads through MiXCR, one entry per CDR3 protein. The top ten clones hold 0.95% to 1.5% of a sample with 10,000 or so distinct CDR3 sequences, approximately 17% of them seen once. The receptors were sampled from a human patient who had a liver transplant. Some T cells may arise from the graft donor.

This clonotype ranks as medium-sized. The V call is TRBV24-1, the J call TRBJ1-5, with D unresolved. Germline CDR1 and CDR2: KGHDR and SFDVKD. V lost 8 bases to trimming and J lost 2 bases, with 9 bases between them. The CDR3 runs 13 residues. The CDR3 bases are TGTGCCACCATATTGTCCGGCAATCAGCCCCAGCATTTT. As protein: CATILSGNQPQHF.

This clonotype is judged medium-sized. The rearrangement uses TRBV6-2 or TRBV6-3 and TRBJ1-2; D not resolved. Germline V gives CDR1 MNHEY, CDR2 SVGEGT. V was shortened by 2 bases and J by 4 bases, with 8 bases between the two germline ends. This CDR3 has 13 amino acids. CDR3 DNA: TGTGCCAGCAGTTACGCCCCCCCCTATGGCTACACCTTC. Translating gives CASSYAPPYGYTF.